This T cell receptor (beta chain) was found in a study of long-term antiretroviral therapy in people with HIV. Points from the study as a whole: Against controls, HIV repertoires showed narrower ranges of CDR3 length. Blood collection from about 2003 to 2017 possibly occurred under older ART regimens. The study collected no data on ART adherence, viral resistance or therapy changes.

Version v3.0 of the immunoSEQ assay was performed at survey level. The sequencing target was 40,000-50,000 T-cell genomes per sample. Data came from immunoSEQ multiplex PCR; TCRdb stores just in-frame clones and leaves some out. Here the sample spans just under 20,000 clones, 87% being singletons. The CDR3 loop spans 13 amino acids. Trimming removed 3 bases from V and 3 bases from J, with 9 bases in between. The V gene's germline CDR1 is SGHAT and CDR2 FQNNGV. This clone was seen a few times. Its matching antigen is unknown. This rearrangement joins TRBV11-2 to TRBJ2-7; D remains ambiguous. This sequence originates from a man in his late teens or twenties with HIV. The starting material was unsorted PBMCs, obtained 2.1 years after starting antiretroviral therapy. The CDR3 DNA reads as TGTGCCAGCAGCTTCTCCATCGGCTACGAGCAGTACTTC. It encodes CASSFSIGYEQYF.